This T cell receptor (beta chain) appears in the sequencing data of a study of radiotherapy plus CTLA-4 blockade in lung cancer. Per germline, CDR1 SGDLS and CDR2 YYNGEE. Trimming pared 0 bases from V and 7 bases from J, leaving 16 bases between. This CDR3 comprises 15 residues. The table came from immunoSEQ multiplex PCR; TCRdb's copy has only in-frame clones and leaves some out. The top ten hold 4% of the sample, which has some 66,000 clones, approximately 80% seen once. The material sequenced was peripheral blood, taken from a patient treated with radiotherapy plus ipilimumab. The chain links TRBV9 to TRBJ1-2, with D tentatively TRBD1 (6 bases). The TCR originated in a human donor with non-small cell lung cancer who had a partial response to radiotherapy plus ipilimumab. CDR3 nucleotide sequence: TGTGCCAGCAGCGTAGGGGGGCGCGACCCGGGTGGCTACACCTTC. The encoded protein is CASSVGGRDPGGYTF.